This T cell receptor beta chain comes out of a study of human T cells and chemical hapten exposure. Study-level background: Small volume differences among pooled libraries mainly caused per-sample TCR yield variation. Findings and caveats of the study: PT1 expanded TCR counts correlated positively with patch test score. Donors had alopecia, so their immune response may differ from healthy people's.

Details on this clonotype: The antigen is unknown.

This sample's time point: pre-sensitization, week 0. As to treatment: therapeutic diphenylcyclopropenone sensitization with weekly scalp DPC. The library tagged individual cDNA molecules with unique molecular identifiers. TCRdb passed the RACE reads through MiXCR, listing each CDR3 protein once. This sample has some 300,000 distinct CDR3 sequences, with roughly 6% found just once. This CDR3 is 15 amino acids long. Germline values: CDR1 SEHNR, CDR2 FQNEAQ (reference sequence). V shed 5 bases and J 6 bases; nucleotides not matched to a gene: 9. The TCR sequence derives from a woman aged 18-29 years with alopecia areata. Some clones in this sample may be carry-over from other donors' samples. The specimen comprised whole blood, sampled in connection with sensitization to the hapten diphenylcyclopropenone (DPC). The gene calls are TRBV7-9 and TRBJ2-3, with 9 bases identical to TRBD2. This chain's CDR3 is CASSPPAGGPDTQYF. CDR3 in DNA: TGTGCCAGCAGCCCCCCGGCGGGGGGGCCGGATACGCAGTATTTT.